This TCR beta chain was identified in a study of Ad26.COV2.S vaccination and SARS-CoV-2 variants. Treatment: roughly 18 received Ad26.COV2.S at low or high dose, single or two shots; about 5 received placebo; per-sample allocation not given. Sample collection was performed on day 63 after the first vaccine or placebo injection. The CDR3 contains 15 residues. Germline lookup yields CDR1 SNHLY and CDR2 FYNNEI. V lost 3 bases to trimming and J lost 2 bases, with 11 bases between them. Assay used: immunoSEQ multiplex PCR; TCRdb lists only in-frame clones, some missing. The data hold about 410,000 clones, with 75% to 90% observed a single time.

This sequence joins TRBV2 and TRBJ1-3, with no clear D. This sample comprised peripheral blood, obtained in a trial of Ad26.COV2.S vaccine versus placebo. The receptor was isolated from a person aged 18-65 years who received the Ad26.COV2.S COVID-19 vaccine or a placebo. The CDR3 reads CASSDWAAAGNTIYF. The CDR3 bases are TGTGCCAGCAGTGACTGGGCGGCCGCTGGAAACACCATATATTTT.